The clone carrying this T cell receptor beta chain was recorded at least ten times. This sample was taken from a study of CD8 T cells in ankylosing spondylitis. TCRdb re-called the 5' RACE reads with MiXCR, one entry per CDR3 protein. Altogether 35,000 to 50,000 distinct CDR3 sequences are present, less than 4% being singletons, with the ten largest covering 2.5% to 3%. The length of the CDR3 is 17 residues. Germline lookup yields CDR1 KGHDR and CDR2 SFDVKD. J was trimmed by 9 bases and V by 5 bases; bases with no gene match: 15. V and J are TRBV24-1 and TRBJ1-6; 7 bases are a match to TRBD1. This clonotype was sampled from a male donor with ankylosing spondylitis or in good health (not recorded which). The sequenced sample was blood, either unsorted or a sorted T cell fraction (not recorded which). CDR3 bases: TGTGCCACCAGTGGCTCACGGAAACAGGGGATGGGTTCACCCCTCCACTTT. This codes for CATSGSRKQGMGSPLHF.